The 6 T cell receptor beta chains given below trace back to one sample, sequenced in a study of a mutant IDH1 vaccine in newly diagnosed glioma. Time point reported: week 23, last vaccination. Each dose of the vaccine consisted of 300 ug of mutant IDH1 20-mer peptide, with topical imiquimod. Some clones are missing from TCRdb's copy, which holds only in-frame ones; the method was immunoSEQ multiplex PCR. The sample records about 28,000 clones, around 83% being singletons. For these receptors, no antigen is known. Specimen: PBMCs, collected from a glioma patient whose treatment included an IDH1 peptide vaccine. These receptors were collected from a woman under 40 with glioma.

The V call is TRBV5-6, the J call TRBJ1-2; D is uncertain. The ends were cut back, 4 bases at V and 8 bases at J, with 15 bases in the middle. Germline V gene sequence: CDR1 SGHDT, CDR2 YYEEEE. The CDR3 contains 13 residues. CDR3 bases: TGTGCCAGCAGCCTGGTCGCAGGAATGGGCTACACCTTC. Translating it yields CASSLVAGMGYTF. The full variable domain, completed using reference TRBV5-6 and TRBJ1-2, is DAGVTQSPTHLIKTRGQQVTLRCSPKSGHDTVSWYQQALGQGPQFIFQYYEEEERQRGNFPDRFSGHQFPNYSSELNVNALLLGDSALYLCASSLVAGMGYTFGSGTRLTVV.

V and J are TRBV30 and TRBJ1-1; 8 nucleotides agree with TRBD1. Germline CDR1 GTSNPN, CDR2 SVGIG (reference sequence). Trimming removed 4 bases from V and 2 bases from J; junction bases left unmatched: 3. CDR3 size: 13 residues. In nucleotides, the CDR3 is TGTGCCTGGAAGGACAGGGCCAACACTGAAGCTTTCTTT. It encodes CAWKDRANTEAFF.

This sequence joins TRBV6-9 and TRBJ2-7; 7 nucleotides match TRBD2. CDR1 MNHGY and CDR2 SVAAGI come from the germline V gene. Germline trimming cut 11 bases from V and 11 bases from J; bases unmatched to any gene: 9. The CDR3 extends over 10 amino acids. CDR3 sequence: CAREDGRKYF. The CDR3 DNA reads as TGTGCCCGGGAGGACGGCCGCAAGTACTTC.

The genes are TRBV25-1 and TRBJ1-2; 8 bases agree with TRBD1. Germline assignment: CDR1 MGHDK and CDR2 SYGVNS. V shed 6 bases, J shed 8 bases, and the junction held 5 bases outside the gene matches. The CDR3 extends over 12 amino acids. The DNA for the CDR3 is TGTGCCAGCAGAGGACAGGGAGAGGGCTACACCTTC. Its protein is CASRGQGEGYTF.

The chain combines TRBV4-1 with TRBJ1-1, with D maybe TRBD1 (6 bases). The CDR3 contains 13 residues. V was trimmed by 5 bases and J by 5 bases, leaving 12 bases between them. CDR1 is MGHRA, CDR2 YSYEKL, per germline. CDR3 sequence reads: CASSGRGRTEAFF. The CDR3 bases are TGCGCCAGCAGCGGCAGGGGAAGGACTGAAGCTTTCTTT.

The chain joins TRBV4-1 to TRBJ1-2; D gene ambiguous. The germline CDR1 and CDR2 sequences are MGHRA and YSYEKL. This CDR3 spans 15 amino acids. V lost 0 bases and J 4 bases, leaving 12 bases between the germline ends. CDR3 residues: CASSQDNRLSYGYTF. Written as DNA, the CDR3 is TGCGCCAGCAGCCAAGATAACCGGCTTTCCTATGGCTACACCTTC.